Listed below are T cell receptor beta chains from one sample, sequenced in a study of cytomegalovirus exposure and HLA in healthy donors. Method: immunoSEQ multiplex PCR; TCRdb's copy keeps in-frame clones and lacks some. The sample has about 130,000 clones; roughly 68% are singletons. Sequencing input: PBMCs. These receptors were taken from a woman aged 45-59 years in good health and CMV-seropositive. Each CDR3 is given with its conserved first and last residue. The order of the fields is V gene, clone size, D gene, J gene, CDR3 DNA, CDR3 protein. A D gene is named only where the DNA matches it firmly. The size entry is marked missing in some rows and otherwise reads once, few, many or a size class.

>TRBV7-9|-|-|TRBJ1-5
TGTGCCAGCAGCGCAGAGGGGGGGAGCAATCAGCCCCAGCATTTT
CASSAEGGSNQPQHF
>TRBV5-6|-|-|TRBJ1-1
TGTGCCAGCAGCTTGTATAGCGTTCGTAGGACTTTCTTT
CASSLYSVRRTFF
>TRBV2|-|-|TRBJ1-5
TGTGCCAGCAGTGGAGAAGGGGGTGGTCAGCCCCAGCATTTT
CASSGEGGGQPQHF
>TRBV5-6|-|TRBD2|TRBJ2-5
TGTGCCAGCAGCCCTCGGACTAGCGGGGGGCCCCAGTACTTC
CASSPRTSGGPQYF
>TRBV7-2|-|TRBD2|TRBJ2-3
TGTGCCAGCAGCTCGTTAGCGGGGGGGGGAGATACGCAGTATTTT
CASSSLAGGGDTQYF
>TRBV25-1|-|TRBD1|TRBJ2-7
TGTGCCAGCAGTGGACGACAGGGTCCCTACGAGCAGTACTTC
CASSGRQGPYEQYF
>TRBV18|once|TRBD1|TRBJ1-4
TGTGCCAGCTCCGCGGGACAGATAACAACTAATGAAAAACTGTTTTTT
CASSAGQITTNEKLFF
>TRBV19|-|TRBD1|TRBJ1-2
TGTGCCAGTAGTATAGAACAGGGGAACTATGGCTACACCTTC
CASSIEQGNYGYTF
>TRBV6-5|-|-|TRBJ1-2
TGTGCCAGCAGCCCACAGGGTGGAGTCTATGGCTACACCTTC
CASSPQGGVYGYTF
>TRBV14|-|-|TRBJ1-2
TGTGCCAGCAGGGTGACAGGAAACTATGGCTACACCTTC
CASRVTGNYGYTF
>TRBV29-1|-|-|TRBJ1-2
TGCAGCGTTGGGACAGACCTGAGGGGCTACACCTTC
CSVGTDLRGYTF
>TRBV4-1|-|-|TRBJ1-2
TGCGCCAGCAGCCAAGATTTCGGGAGCTACACCTTC
CASSQDFGSYTF
>TRBV4-3|few|-|TRBJ2-5
TGCGCCAGCAGCCAACAGGTCTTCGAGACCCAGTACTTC
CASSQQVFETQYF
>TRBV6-6|-|TRBD2|TRBJ2-2
TGTGCCAGCAGTCCCCAGGGACTAGCAACCGGGGAGCTGTTTTTT
CASSPQGLATGELFF
>TRBV5-1|-|-|TRBJ1-2
TGCGCCAGCAGCTTGTGGGGGTCGGGGGACTATGGCTACACCTTC
CASSLWGSGDYGYTF
>TRBV14|-|-|TRBJ2-3
TGTGCCAGCTCAACGAGTCCAGATACGCAGTATTTT
CASSTSPDTQYF
>TRBV2|once|TRBD1|TRBJ1-4
TGTGCCGGAGCACAGGGGACTAATGAAAAACTGTTTTTT
CAGAQGTNEKLFF
>TRBV19|-|-|TRBJ1-2
TGTGCCAGCCAGGAACAATTTAACTATGGCTACACCTTC
CASQEQFNYGYTF
>TRBV6-6|-|TRBD2|TRBJ2-7
TGTGCCGTCACTAGCGGGGGTTACGAGCAGTACTTC
CAVTSGGYEQYF
>TRBV5-1|-|-|TRBJ1-1
TGCGCCAGCAGCTCCCGGAGTGGGGGGGCGGATGCTTTCTTT
CASSSRSGGADAFF
>TRBV25-1|-|TRBD1|TRBJ2-7
TGTGCCAGCTCTGGGACAGGAGGTGGCGAGCAGTACTTC
CASSGTGGGEQYF
>TRBV2|-|-|TRBJ1-4
TGTGCCAGCAGTGATCTGGTTGGTAGTGCGAATGAAAAACTGTTTTTT
CASSDLVGSANEKLFF
>TRBV4-3|-|-|TRBJ1-2
TGCGCCAGCAGCCAAGATATTAATAACTATGGCTACACCTTC
CASSQDINNYGYTF
>TRBV29-1|-|TRBD2|TRBJ2-4
TGCAGCGTTAGCCCCACCGCGGGGGGGATAAACATTCAGTACTTC
CSVSPTAGGINIQYF
>TRBV5-1|-|-|TRBJ2-2
TGCGCCAGCAGCCCGGCACGAGAGGGCGGGGAGCTGTTTTTT
CASSPAREGGELFF
>TRBV9|-|-|TRBJ1-1
TGTGCCAGCAGCGTAGTTGCAGGAACATTCATGAACACTGAAGCTTTCTTT
CASSVVAGTFMNTEAFF
>TRBV30|few|TRBD1|TRBJ2-5
TGTGCCTGGGGGACAGGGGTGACCCAGTACTTC
CAWGTGVTQYF
>TRBV28|-|TRBD1|TRBJ2-7
TGTGCCAGCAGTTCAGGCGACCCCCTACAGGGGGCCTACGAGCAGTACTTC
CASSSGDPLQGAYEQYF
>TRBV5-1|few|-|TRBJ1-4
TGCGCCAGCAGCTTAGAGAGCTCAGGGGAAAAACTGTTTTTT
CASSLESSGEKLFF
>TRBV5-4|-|TRBD2|TRBJ2-7
TGTGCCAGCAGCTTCGGGACTAGAGCCTACGAGCAGTACTTC
CASSFGTRAYEQYF